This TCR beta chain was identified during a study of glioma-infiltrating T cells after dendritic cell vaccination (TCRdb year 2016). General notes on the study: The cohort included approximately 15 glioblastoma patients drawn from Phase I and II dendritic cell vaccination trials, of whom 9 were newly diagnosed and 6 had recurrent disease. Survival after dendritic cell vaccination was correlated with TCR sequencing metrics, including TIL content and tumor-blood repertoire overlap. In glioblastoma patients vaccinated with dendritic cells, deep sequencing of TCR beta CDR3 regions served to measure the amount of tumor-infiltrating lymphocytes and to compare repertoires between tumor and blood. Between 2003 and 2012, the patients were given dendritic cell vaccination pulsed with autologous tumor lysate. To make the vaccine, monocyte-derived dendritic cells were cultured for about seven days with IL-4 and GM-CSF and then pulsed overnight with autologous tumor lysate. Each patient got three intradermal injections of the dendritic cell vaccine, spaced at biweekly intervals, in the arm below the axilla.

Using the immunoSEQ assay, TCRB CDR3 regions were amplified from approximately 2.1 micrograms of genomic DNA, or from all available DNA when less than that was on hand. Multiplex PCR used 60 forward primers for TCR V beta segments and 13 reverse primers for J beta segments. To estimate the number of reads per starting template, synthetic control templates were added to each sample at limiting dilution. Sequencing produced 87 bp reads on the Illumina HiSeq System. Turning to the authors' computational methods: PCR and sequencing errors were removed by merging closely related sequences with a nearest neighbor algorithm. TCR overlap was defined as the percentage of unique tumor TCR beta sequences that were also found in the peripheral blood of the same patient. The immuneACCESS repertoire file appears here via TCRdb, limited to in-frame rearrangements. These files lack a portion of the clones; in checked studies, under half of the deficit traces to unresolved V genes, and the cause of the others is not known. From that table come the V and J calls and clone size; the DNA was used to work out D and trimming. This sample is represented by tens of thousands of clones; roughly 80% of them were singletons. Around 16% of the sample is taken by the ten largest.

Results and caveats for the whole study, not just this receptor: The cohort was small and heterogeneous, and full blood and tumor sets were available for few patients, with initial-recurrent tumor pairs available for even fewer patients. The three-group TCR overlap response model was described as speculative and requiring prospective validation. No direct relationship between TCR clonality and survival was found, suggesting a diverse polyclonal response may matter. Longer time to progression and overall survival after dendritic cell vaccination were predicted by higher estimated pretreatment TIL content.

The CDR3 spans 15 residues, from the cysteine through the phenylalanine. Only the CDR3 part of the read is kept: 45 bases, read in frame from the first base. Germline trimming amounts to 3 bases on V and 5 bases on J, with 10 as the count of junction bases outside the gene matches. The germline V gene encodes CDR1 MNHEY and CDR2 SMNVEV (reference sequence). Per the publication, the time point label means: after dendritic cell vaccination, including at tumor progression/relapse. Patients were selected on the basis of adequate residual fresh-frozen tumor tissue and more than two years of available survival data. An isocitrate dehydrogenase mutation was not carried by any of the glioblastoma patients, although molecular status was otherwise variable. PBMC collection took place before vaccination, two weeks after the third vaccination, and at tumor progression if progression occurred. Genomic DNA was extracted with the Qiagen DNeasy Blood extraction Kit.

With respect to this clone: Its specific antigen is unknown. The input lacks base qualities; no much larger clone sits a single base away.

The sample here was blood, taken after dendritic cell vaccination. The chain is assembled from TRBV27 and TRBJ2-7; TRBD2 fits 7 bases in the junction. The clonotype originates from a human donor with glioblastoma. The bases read TGTGCCAGCAGTTTGTCTCCGGGACTATTCCACGAGCAGTACTTC. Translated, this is CASSLSPGLFHEQYF.